The 22 T cell receptor beta chains below were found in one sample sequenced in a study of CD8+ T cells in alopecia areata. Sequencing templates came from extracted RNA that was reverse transcribed into cDNA. Clones were read by immunoSEQ multiplex PCR, and TCRdb kept only the in-frame ones, dropping some. This table has 100,000 to 150,000 clones, around 49% appearing once. The sequencing used CD8+ T cells sorted from blood, collected at week 0. The receptors originated from a human donor with alopecia areata.

V is TRBV5-6 and J is TRBJ1-1; TRBD1 agrees at 7 bases. The V and J ends lost 6 bases and 4 bases, in that order; junction bases with no gene match: 3. Germline values: CDR1 SGHDT, CDR2 YYEEEE. The CDR3 is 12 residues long. CDR3 in amino acids: CASMQGGTEAFF. DNA for the CDR3: TGTGCCAGCATGCAGGGGGGCACTGAAGCTTTCTTT.

This clone occurred a few times. The chain combines TRBV29-1 with TRBJ2-3; 9 bases are shared with TRBD2. V gave up 3 bases and J gave up 2 bases; unmatched junction bases: 12. The CDR3 has 17 residues. Germline V gives CDR1 SQVTM, CDR2 ANQGSEA. The CDR3: CSVEWLRSGGNTDTQYF. In nucleotides, the CDR3 is TGCAGCGTTGAGTGGTTGAGGAGCGGGGGGAACACAGATACGCAGTATTTT.

The chain employs TRBV2 and TRBJ2-1; D is ambiguous. Germline CDR1 and CDR2: SNHLY and FYNNEI. V lost 8 bases, J lost 4 bases, and 12 bases lay in between. CDR3 length equals 13 residues. CDR3 nucleotides: TGTGCCAGCGAGGATAGGGCTTACAATGAGCAGTTCTTC. As protein: CASEDRAYNEQFF.

The chain combines TRBV13 with TRBJ1-1, with a weak D call TRBD1 (5 bases). The germline V gene has CDR1 PRHDT and CDR2 FYEKMQ (reference sequence). V dropped 5 bases and J dropped 1 base, with 14 bases sitting between them. The CDR3 runs 15 residues. CDR3 in amino acids: CASSPWDGRNTEAFF. The CDR3 DNA reads TGTGCCAGCAGCCCTTGGGACGGCCGGAACACTGAAGCTTTCTTT.

V usage is TRBV6-5 and J usage is TRBJ2-7; tentative D call: TRBD2 (5 bases). V lost 5 bases to trimming and J lost 3 bases, with 8 bases between them. The CDR3 loop spans 12 amino acids. Germline values: CDR1 MNHEY, CDR2 SVGAGI. The CDR3 nucleotides are TGTGCCAGCAGTCCGGACTTCTACGAGCAGTACTTC. Its translation: CASSPDFYEQYF.

The chain has TRBV29-1 and TRBJ1-6; possibly TRBD1 for D (6 bases). The CDR3 is 14 residues long. The germline V gene has CDR1 SQVTM and CDR2 ANQGSEA. The V end lost 6 bases, the J end lost 5 bases, and 14 bases lay between the germline ends. As DNA, the CDR3 is TGCAGCGTGATGACAGGCGATCATAATTCACCCCTCCACTTT. Its protein product is CSVMTGDHNSPLHF.

The V call is TRBV5-1, the J call TRBJ2-7; D possibly matches TRBD1 or TRBD2 (5 bases each). Germline V gives CDR1 SGHRS, CDR2 YFSETQ. This CDR3 has 16 amino acids. V was pared by 2 bases and J by 1 base, with 16 bases between. The CDR3 is CASSFSRDGGSYEQYF. The CDR3 DNA is TGCGCCAGCAGCTTTTCCCGGGACGGAGGATCCTACGAGCAGTACTTC.

J is TRBJ2-7 and V is TRBV13, with D possibly matching TRBD1 (5 bases). Trimming stripped 6 bases from V and 3 bases from J, with 12 bases between. Germline V gene sequence: CDR1 PRHDT, CDR2 FYEKMQ (reference sequence). CDR3 length: 13 residues. The CDR3 loop reads CASRGAENYEQYF. CDR3 nucleotide sequence: TGTGCCAGCAGAGGGGCAGAGAACTACGAGCAGTACTTC.

The chain combines TRBV27 with TRBJ2-7; D is tentatively TRBD1 or TRBD2 (5 bases each). Trimming left V 6 bases short and J 2 bases short, with 11 bases between. The CDR3 sequence is 13 residues long. Germline lookup yields CDR1 MNHEY and CDR2 SMNVEV (reference sequence). CDR3 loop: CASSPRGAYEQYF. The CDR3 nucleotides are TGTGCCAGCAGCCCCAGAGGGGCCTACGAGCAGTACTTC.

This chain links TRBV29-1 with TRBJ1-5; D is undetermined. The CDR3 sequence is 12 residues long. V lost 1 base and J 5 bases, leaving 6 bases between the germline ends. Germline V gene data show CDR1 as SQVTM and CDR2 as ANQGSEA. CDR3 loop: CSVEVDHQPQHF. The CDR3 nucleotides are TGCAGCGTTGAAGTGGACCATCAGCCCCAGCATTTT.

The J gene is TRBJ1-5, the V gene TRBV27; 11 bases line up with TRBD1. Germline values: CDR1 MNHEY, CDR2 SMNVEV (reference sequence). This CDR3 comprises 16 residues. Trimming removed 5 bases from V and 0 bases from J; junction bases left unmatched: 3. The CDR3 nucleotides are TGTGCCAGCAGTCTCGGGACAGGGGGTAGCAATCAGCCCCAGCATTTT. Amino acids: CASSLGTGGSNQPQHF.

This clone was seen just once. The chain has TRBV13 and TRBJ2-1, with D possibly TRBD1 on 6 matching bases. Germline-derived CDR1 and CDR2 are PRHDT and FYEKMQ (reference sequence). This CDR3 region has 15 residues. Trimming left V 5 bases short and J 5 bases short, with 16 bases between. CDR3: CASSPLGAGDNEQFF. In nucleotides, the CDR3 is TGTGCCAGCAGCCCACTGGGGGCAGGGGACAATGAGCAGTTCTTC.

The rearrangement links TRBV30 to TRBJ1-5; D is uncertain. Germline V gene sequence: CDR1 GTSNPN, CDR2 SVGIG (reference sequence). The germline V and J ends were trimmed by 5 bases and 5 bases, with 19 bases remaining between them. The CDR3 is 15 amino acids. CDR3 bases: TGTGCCTGGTCTCCGACCGGTGGGTGGTATCAGCCCCAGCATTTT. Translating gives CAWSPTGGWYQPQHF.

V usage is TRBV11-2 and J usage is TRBJ2-7, with D uncertain. This CDR3 region has 12 residues. Germline values: CDR1 SGHAT, CDR2 FQNNGV. Trimming took off 10 bases at V and 3 bases at J, with 13 bases between the two ends. The DNA of the CDR3 is TGTGCCACTAACGGCCTAGACTACGAGCAGTACTTC. Translated: CATNGLDYEQYF.

The rearrangement joins TRBV29-1 to TRBJ2-1; tentatively, D is TRBD2 (5 bases). V lost 5 bases and J 0 bases, leaving 5 bases between the germline ends. The CDR3 length is 12 residues. CDR1 SQVTM and CDR2 ANQGSEA come from the germline V gene. DNA for the CDR3: TGCAGCGTTAGCGGCTCCTACAATGAGCAGTTCTTC. Amino acid sequence: CSVSGSYNEQFF.

CDR3 residues: CASSQGGVQPQHF. Here the CDR3 DNA reads TGTGCCAGCAGCCAAGGAGGGGTTCAGCCCCAGCATTTT. J is TRBJ1-5 and V is TRBV14; TRBD1 is a possible D gene (5 bases). The germline V gene has CDR1 SGHDN and CDR2 FVKESK. Trimming cost V 1 base and J 6 bases, with 7 bases left between them. The CDR3 spans 13 residues.

The V and J genes are TRBV4-1 and TRBJ1-2; TRBD1 agrees at 9 bases. The junction had 6 bases not matched to a gene; V was cut back by 3 bases and J by 4 bases. The V gene's germline CDR1 is MGHRA and CDR2 YSYEKL. CDR3 size: 15 residues. Here the CDR3 DNA reads TGCGCCAGCAGCCACGGACAGGGGCTGGGCTATGGCTACACCTTC. This codes for CASSHGQGLGYGYTF.

The chain couples TRBV30 to TRBJ1-5; D is ambiguous. The CDR3 totals 12 residues. Germline CDR1 and CDR2: GTSNPN and SVGIG (reference sequence). V was shortened by 3 bases and J by 8 bases, with 11 bases between the two germline ends. The CDR3 nucleotides are TGTGCCTGGAGCCTGGAAGGAGAGCCCCAGCATTTT. Translation: CAWSLEGEPQHF. The full variable domain, completed using reference TRBV30 and TRBJ1-5, is SQTIHQWPATLVQPVGSPLSLECTVEGTSNPNLYWYRQAAGRGLQLLFYSVGIGQISSEVPQNLSASRPQDRQFILSSKKLLLSDSGFYLCAWSLEGEPQHFGDGTRLSIL.

The chain carries TRBV27 and TRBJ2-7; 7 bases map to TRBD1. In germline, CDR1 is MNHEY, CDR2 SMNVEV (reference sequence). J was trimmed by 3 bases and V by 8 bases; bases with no gene match: 4. This CDR3 has 12 amino acids. The CDR3 sequence is CASGQVIYEQYF. CDR3 DNA sequence: TGTGCCAGCGGACAGGTAATCTACGAGCAGTACTTC.

The chain recombines TRBV7-9 with TRBJ2-1, with 8 bases lining up with TRBD1. The CDR3 covers 15 residues. Germline CDR1 SEHNR, CDR2 FQNEAQ (reference sequence). With V trimmed by 5 bases and J by 4 bases, 7 bases remained unmatched. CDR3 region: CASSPRQGTYNEQFF. The CDR3 nucleotides are TGTGCCAGCAGCCCTCGACAGGGGACGTACAATGAGCAGTTCTTC.

This clone has a handful of counts. This rearrangement joins TRBV6-1 to TRBJ2-7, with D unclear. Trimming shortened V by 2 bases and J by 4 bases, and 6 bases separated the two germline ends. Germline loops: CDR1 MNHNS, CDR2 SASEGT. The CDR3 has 12 amino acids. CDR3 sequence reads: CASSESSYEQYF. The CDR3 coding sequence is TGTGCCAGCAGTGAAAGTTCATACGAGCAGTACTTC.

This clone occurred a few times. V gene TRBV7-9 combines with J gene TRBJ1-1, with D uncertain. The V and J ends lost 5 bases and 3 bases respectively, with 13 bases between them. The CDR3 contains 14 residues. Germline V gives CDR1 SEHNR, CDR2 FQNEAQ (reference sequence). CDR3 amino acids: CASSPSRRDTEAFF. The CDR3 DNA reads TGTGCCAGCAGCCCAAGTCGTCGAGACACTGAAGCTTTCTTT.